Described below is a single TCR beta chain sequence and its context. Its antigen is not identified. These data are taken from a study of T cell repertoires in cytomegalovirus infection. Study information: Both CMV infection and a matching HLA type were indicated by public TCR beta signatures.

The CDR3 has 18 residues. The J segment lost 2 bases and the V segment lost 0 bases, leaving 3 bases of the junction unmatched. Per the germline V gene, CDR1 is LGHNA and CDR2 is YSLEER. Study conclusions and caveats: Cumulative public TCR beta family frequency identified carriers of CMV plus the relevant HLA. Clonotypes of TCR beta that were HLA-C-restricted and CMV-specific dominated the ex vivo response.

MiXCR, applied by TCRdb to the reads, yields one record per CDR3 protein. This sample has 650,000 to 900,000 distinct CDR3 sequences, with almost 30% found just once. Sequencing was performed on cultured CD8+ T cells from PBMCs, taken from culture after CMV antigen stimulation. The rearrangement joins TRBV4-3 to TRBJ2-3; TRBD2 matches at 15 bases. The receptor was isolated from a human donor in good health (CMV status not recorded). Some clones in this sample may be carry-over from other donors' samples. The CDR3 region is CASSQEWTSGGATDTQYF. CDR3 nucleotide sequence: TGCGCCAGCAGCCAAGAGTGGACTAGCGGGGGGGCCACAGATACGCAGTATTTT.